This T cell receptor beta chain was documented in a study of T cells in Graves' hyperthyroidism and ophthalmopathy. Findings of the study overall: Using 13 V-J features, a model discriminated ophthalmopathy from stable hyperthyroidism.

Ophthalmopathy patients all had a Clinical Activity Score of at least 3, a NOSPECS grade of at least 4 and disease under 3 months old. In making diagnoses, clinical symptoms, serum thyroxine and TRAb, thyroid ultrasound and orbital computed tomography were all used. V was trimmed by 3 bases and J by 7 bases, leaving 21 bases between them. CDR1 and CDR2 from the germline V gene are KGHDR and SFDVKD. This CDR3 contains 17 residues. TCR beta CDR3 region amplification was performed from RNA transcripts. First-round RT-PCR targeting the TCR CDR3 was performed with the HTBI primer set. In TCRdb, the multiplex PCR reads were re-called with MiXCR into one record per CDR3 protein. The sample lists hundreds of thousands of distinct CDR3 sequences; roughly 17% were seen once. This clonotype was recorded a few times. Its antigen is unknown.

Sequencing was carried out using blood. The chain employs TRBV24-1 and TRBJ2-1; D might be TRBD2 (7 bases). The receptor's source is a woman aged 18-29 years with Graves' ophthalmopathy. CDR3 region: CATSDKSGGGPINEQFF. In DNA, the CDR3 is TGTGCCACCAGTGATAAATCGGGCGGGGGCCCTATTAATGAGCAGTTCTTC.